Listed here is a single TCR beta chain. The antigen is not known. The data were obtained in a study of brain T cells in children with intractable seizures. Findings of the study overall: Patients' HCMV serostatus was unknown; virus specificity rests on CDR3 similarity alone.

TCRdb keeps only in-frame clones here, not all; method: immunoSEQ multiplex PCR. The profile shows a few hundred thousand clones, 85% to 95% of them singletons. Indicated time point: blood from clinic visit 5 months post-surgery; TSC patient then seizure free. Sequencing was limited to surgery cases with top T cell transcript signatures in brain tissue. This receptor was taken from a boy under two years old with tuberous sclerosis and intractable seizures. The sample here was peripheral blood, taken 4 to 5 months after surgery.

As DNA, the CDR3 is TGTGCCAGCAGCCAAACCGGGACAGGTCAAGAGACCCAGTACTTC. It is translated as CASSQTGTGQETQYF. This rearrangement joins TRBV3-1 (or the pseudogene TRBV3-2) to TRBJ2-5; TRBD1 matches 8 bases. Germline CDR1 and CDR2: LGHDT and YNNKEL (reference sequence). This CDR3 has 15 residues. The ends lost 2 bases at V and 2 bases at J; junction bases unmatched: 4.